These T cell receptor beta chains were read from a single sample in a study of shared clonotypes between healthy human individuals. Clones were read by immunoSEQ multiplex PCR, and TCRdb kept only the in-frame ones, dropping some. Altogether roughly 1.4 million clones are present, approximately 98.5% being singletons, with the ten largest covering 0.36%. What was sequenced was naive CD4+ T cells sorted from blood. These receptors all stem from a man younger than 40 in good health. Both conserved end residues are part of each CDR3.

v_call cdr3_aa
TRBV18 CASSPLGKTDTQYF
TRBV7-2 CASSPGHHPQLISGNTIYF
TRBV29-1 CSVEAAPSRDRGLDEQYF
TRBV5-4 CASRPGTGNTIYF
TRBV7-9 CASSDHGGGAKGDTEAFF
TRBV4-1 CASSQGDRVGNEQFF
TRBV6-5 CASSRGRGYPGELFF
TRBV7-2 CASSPADTQYF
TRBV27 CASSLSGTSGRNEQFF
TRBV7-2 CASSLAGAYQETQYF
TRBV28 CASSLRVGVSLTF
TRBV7-2 CASSLVGSGRVSTDTQYF
TRBV9 CASSVATGTSGITYNEQFF
TRBV5-1 CASSLVADSYEQYF
TRBV7-2 CASSFRVTQPQHF
TRBV11-2 CASSLGRTRQGQETQYF
TRBV5-4 CASSYGLAGKSETQYF
TRBV9 CASSAGLQVGELFF
TRBV5-1 CASSHFPGLAGVSYNEQFF
TRBV5-6 CASSPRDYEQYF
TRBV2 CASSESLAQFF
TRBV9 CASSVLSQGDTEAFF
TRBV7-7 CASSPGQNPFEQYF
TRBV6-5 CASRDNNYGYTF